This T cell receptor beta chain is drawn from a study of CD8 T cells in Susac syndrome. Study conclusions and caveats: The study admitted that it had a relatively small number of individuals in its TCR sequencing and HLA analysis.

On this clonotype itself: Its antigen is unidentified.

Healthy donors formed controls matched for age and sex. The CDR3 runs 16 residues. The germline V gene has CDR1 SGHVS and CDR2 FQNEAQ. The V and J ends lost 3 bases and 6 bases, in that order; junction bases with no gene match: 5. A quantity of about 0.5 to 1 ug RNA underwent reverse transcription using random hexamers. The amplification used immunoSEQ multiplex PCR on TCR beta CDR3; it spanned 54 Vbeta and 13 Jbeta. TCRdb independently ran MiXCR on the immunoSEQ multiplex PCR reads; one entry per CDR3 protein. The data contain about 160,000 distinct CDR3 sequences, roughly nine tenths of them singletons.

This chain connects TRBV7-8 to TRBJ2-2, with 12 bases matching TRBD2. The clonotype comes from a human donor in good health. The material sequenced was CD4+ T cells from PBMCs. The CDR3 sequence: CASSLRTSGTSGELFF. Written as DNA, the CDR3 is TGTGCCAGCAGCTTGAGGACTAGCGGGACTTCCGGGGAGCTGTTTTTT. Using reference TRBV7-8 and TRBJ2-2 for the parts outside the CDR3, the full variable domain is GAGVSQSPRYKVAKRGQDVALRCDPISGHVSLFWYQQALGQGPEFLTYFQNEAQLDKSGLPSDRFFAERPEGSVSTLKIQRTQQEDSAVYLCASSLRTSGTSGELFFGEGSRLTVL.